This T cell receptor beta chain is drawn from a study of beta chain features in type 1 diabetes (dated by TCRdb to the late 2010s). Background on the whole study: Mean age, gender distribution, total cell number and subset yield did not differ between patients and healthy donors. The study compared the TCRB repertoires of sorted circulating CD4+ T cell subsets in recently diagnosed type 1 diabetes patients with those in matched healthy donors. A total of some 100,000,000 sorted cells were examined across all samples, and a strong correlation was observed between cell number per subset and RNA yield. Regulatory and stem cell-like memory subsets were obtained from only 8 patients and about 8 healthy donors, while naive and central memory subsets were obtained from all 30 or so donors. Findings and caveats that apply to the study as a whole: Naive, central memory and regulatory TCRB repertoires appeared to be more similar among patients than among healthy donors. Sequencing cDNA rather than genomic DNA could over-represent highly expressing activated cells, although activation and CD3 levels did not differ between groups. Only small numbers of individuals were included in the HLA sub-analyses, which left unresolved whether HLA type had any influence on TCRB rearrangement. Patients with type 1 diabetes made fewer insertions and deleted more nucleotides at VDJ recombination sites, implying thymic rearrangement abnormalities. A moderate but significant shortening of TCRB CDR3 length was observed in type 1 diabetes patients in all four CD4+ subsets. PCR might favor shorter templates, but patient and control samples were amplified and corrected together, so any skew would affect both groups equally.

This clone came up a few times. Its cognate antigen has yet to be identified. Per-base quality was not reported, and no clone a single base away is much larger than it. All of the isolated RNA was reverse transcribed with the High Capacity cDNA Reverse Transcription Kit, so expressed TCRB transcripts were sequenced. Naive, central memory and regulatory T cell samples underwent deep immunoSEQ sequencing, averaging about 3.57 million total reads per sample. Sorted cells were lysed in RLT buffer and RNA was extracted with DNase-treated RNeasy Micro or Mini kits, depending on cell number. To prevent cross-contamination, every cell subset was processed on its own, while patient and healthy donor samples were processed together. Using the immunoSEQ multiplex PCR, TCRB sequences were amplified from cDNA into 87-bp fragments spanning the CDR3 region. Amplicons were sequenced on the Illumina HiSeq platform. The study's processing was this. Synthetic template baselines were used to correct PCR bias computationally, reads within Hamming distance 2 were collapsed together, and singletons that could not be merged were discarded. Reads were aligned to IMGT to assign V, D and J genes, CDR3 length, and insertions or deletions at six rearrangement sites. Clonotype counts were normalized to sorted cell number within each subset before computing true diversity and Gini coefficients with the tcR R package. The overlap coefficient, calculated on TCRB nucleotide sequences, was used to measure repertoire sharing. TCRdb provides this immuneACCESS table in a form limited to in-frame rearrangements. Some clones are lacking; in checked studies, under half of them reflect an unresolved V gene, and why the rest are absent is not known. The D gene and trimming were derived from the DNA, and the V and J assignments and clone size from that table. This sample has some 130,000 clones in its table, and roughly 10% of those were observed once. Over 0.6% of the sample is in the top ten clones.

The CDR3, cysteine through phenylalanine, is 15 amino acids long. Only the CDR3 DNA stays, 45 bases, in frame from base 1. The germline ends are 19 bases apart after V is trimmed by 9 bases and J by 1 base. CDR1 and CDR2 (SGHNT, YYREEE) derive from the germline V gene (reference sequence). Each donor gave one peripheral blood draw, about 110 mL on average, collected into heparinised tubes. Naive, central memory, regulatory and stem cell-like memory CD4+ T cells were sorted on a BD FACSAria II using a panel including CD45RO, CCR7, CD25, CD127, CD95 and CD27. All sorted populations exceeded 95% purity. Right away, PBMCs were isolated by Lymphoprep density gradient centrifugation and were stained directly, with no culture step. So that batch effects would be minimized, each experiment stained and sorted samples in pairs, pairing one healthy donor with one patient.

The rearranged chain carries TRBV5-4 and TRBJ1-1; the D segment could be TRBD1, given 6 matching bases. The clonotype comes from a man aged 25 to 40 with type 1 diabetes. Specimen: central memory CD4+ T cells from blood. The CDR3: CATHRLRGENTEAFF. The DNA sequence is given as TGTGCCACCCATCGACTCAGGGGTGAGAACACTGAAGCTTTCTTT.